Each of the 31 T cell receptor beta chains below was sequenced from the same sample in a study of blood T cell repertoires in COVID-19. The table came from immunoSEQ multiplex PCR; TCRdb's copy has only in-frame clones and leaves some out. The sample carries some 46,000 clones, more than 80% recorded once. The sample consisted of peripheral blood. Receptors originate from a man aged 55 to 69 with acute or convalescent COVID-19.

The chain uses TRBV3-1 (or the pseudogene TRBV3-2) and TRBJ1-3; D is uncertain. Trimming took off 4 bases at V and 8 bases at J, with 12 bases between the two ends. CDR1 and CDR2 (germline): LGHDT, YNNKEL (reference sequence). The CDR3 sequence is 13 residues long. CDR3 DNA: TGTGCCAGCAGCCGCCTCGGGGAGGACACCATATATTTT. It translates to CASSRLGEDTIYF.

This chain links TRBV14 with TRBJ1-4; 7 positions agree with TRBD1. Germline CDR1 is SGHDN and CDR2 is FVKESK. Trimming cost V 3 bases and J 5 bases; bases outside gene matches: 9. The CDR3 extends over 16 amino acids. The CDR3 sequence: CASSHMGQRVNEKLFF. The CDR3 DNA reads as TGTGCCAGCAGCCATATGGGACAGAGAGTCAATGAAAAACTGTTTTTT.

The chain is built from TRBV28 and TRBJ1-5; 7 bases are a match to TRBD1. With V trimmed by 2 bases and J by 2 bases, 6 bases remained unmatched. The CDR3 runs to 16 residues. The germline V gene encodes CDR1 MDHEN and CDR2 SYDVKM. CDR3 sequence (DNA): TGTGCCAGCAGTTTAGGGATCAGGGGGGGCAATCAGCCCCAGCATTTT. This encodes CASSLGIRGGNQPQHF.

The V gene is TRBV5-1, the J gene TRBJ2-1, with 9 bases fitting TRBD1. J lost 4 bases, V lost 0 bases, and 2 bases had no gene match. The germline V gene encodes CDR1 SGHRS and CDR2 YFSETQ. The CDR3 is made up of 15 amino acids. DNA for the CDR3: TGCGCCAGCAGCTTGGCCGGGACAGGGTACAATGAGCAGTTCTTC. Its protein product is CASSLAGTGYNEQFF. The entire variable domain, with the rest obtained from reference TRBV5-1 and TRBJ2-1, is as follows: KAGVTQTPRYLIKTRGQQVTLSCSPISGHRSVSWYQQTPGQGLQFLFEYFSETQRNKGNFPGRFSGRQFSNSRSEMNVSTLELGDSALYLCASSLAGTGYNEQFFGPGTRLTVL.

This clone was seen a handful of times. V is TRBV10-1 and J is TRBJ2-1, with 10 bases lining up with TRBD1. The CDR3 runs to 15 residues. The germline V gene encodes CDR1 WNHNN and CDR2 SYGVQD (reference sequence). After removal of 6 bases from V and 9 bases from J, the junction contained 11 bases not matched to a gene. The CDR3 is CASSRTGGSFGEQFF. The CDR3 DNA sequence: TGCGCCAGCAGCCGGACAGGGGGTAGTTTCGGTGAGCAGTTCTTC.

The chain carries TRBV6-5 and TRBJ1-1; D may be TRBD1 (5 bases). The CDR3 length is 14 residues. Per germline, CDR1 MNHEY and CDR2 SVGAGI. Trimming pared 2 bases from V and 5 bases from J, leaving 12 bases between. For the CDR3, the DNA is TGTGCCAGCAGTTACCGGCAGGGTGGGACTGAAGCTTTCTTT. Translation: CASSYRQGGTEAFF.

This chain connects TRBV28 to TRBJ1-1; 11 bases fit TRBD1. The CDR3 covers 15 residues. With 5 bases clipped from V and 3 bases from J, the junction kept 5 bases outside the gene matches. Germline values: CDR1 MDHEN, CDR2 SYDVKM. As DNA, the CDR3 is TGTGCCAGCAGTCTCACGGGACAGGGGGACACTGAAGCTTTCTTT. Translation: CASSLTGQGDTEAFF.

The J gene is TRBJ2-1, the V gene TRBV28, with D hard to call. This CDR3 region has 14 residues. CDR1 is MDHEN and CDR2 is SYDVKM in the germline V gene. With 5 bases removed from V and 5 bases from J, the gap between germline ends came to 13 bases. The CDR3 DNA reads TGTGCCAGCAGTCCCTACCCGATGAACAATGAGCAGTTCTTC. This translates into CASSPYPMNNEQFF.

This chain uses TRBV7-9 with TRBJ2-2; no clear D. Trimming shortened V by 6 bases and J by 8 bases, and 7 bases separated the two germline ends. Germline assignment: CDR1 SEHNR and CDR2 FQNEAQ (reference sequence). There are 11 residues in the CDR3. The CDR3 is CASRSPGELFF. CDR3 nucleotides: TGTGCCAGCAGAAGCCCTGGGGAGCTGTTTTTT.

CDR3 in DNA: TGCAGCGGGGCGCTGAGCGGGTACAATGAGCAGTTCTTC. It yields the protein CSGALSGYNEQFF. The V call is TRBV29-1, the J call TRBJ2-1, with a weak D call TRBD2 (6 bases). CDR3 size: 13 residues. The germline V and J ends were trimmed by 7 bases and 4 bases, with 14 bases remaining between them. In germline, CDR1 is SQVTM, CDR2 ANQGSEA.

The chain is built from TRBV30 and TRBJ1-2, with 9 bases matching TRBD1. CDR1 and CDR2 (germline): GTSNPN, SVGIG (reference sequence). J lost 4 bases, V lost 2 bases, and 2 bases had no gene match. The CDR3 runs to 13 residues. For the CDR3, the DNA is TGTGCCTGGAGTAGGGACAGGGCCTATGGCTACACCTTC. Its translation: CAWSRDRAYGYTF.

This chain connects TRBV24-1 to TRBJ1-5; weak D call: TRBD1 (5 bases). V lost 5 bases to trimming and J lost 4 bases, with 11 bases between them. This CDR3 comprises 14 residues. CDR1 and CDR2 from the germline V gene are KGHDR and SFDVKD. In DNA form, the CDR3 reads TGTGCCACCAGTGCCCTAGACAGAAATCAGCCCCAGCATTTT. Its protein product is CATSALDRNQPQHF.

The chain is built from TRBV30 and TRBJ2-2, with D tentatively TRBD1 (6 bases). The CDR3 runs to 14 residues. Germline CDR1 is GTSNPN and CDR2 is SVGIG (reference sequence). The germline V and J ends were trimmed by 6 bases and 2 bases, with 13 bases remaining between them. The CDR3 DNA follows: TGTGCCTGTGGCCGGGACACAAACACCGGGGAGCTGTTTTTT. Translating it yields CACGRDTNTGELFF.

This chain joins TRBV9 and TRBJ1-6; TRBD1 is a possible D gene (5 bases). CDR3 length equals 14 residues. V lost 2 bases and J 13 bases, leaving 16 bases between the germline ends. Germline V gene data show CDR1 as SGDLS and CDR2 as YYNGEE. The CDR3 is CASSVGQQVWPLHF. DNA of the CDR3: TGTGCCAGCAGCGTCGGTCAACAGGTTTGGCCCCTCCACTTT.

The CDR3 is CSVEDLEGRNTEAFF. Written as DNA, the CDR3 is TGCAGCGTTGAAGATCTGGAGGGGCGGAACACTGAAGCTTTCTTT. This chain uses TRBV29-1 with TRBJ1-1, with D possibly matching TRBD1 (5 bases). This CDR3 spans 15 amino acids. Between the trimmed V and J ends, which lost 0 bases and 1 base, there was a span of 12 bases. The germline CDR1 and CDR2 sequences are SQVTM and ANQGSEA.

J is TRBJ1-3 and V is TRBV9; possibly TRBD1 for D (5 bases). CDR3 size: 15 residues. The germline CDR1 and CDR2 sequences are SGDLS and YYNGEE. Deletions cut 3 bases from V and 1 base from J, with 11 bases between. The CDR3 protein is CASSAPGSSGNTIYF. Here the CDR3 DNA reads TGTGCCAGCAGCGCCCCAGGGTCATCTGGAAACACCATATATTTT.

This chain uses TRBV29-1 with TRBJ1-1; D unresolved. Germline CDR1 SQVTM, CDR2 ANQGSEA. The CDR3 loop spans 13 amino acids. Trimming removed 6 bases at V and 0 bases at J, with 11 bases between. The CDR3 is CSVVGGVNTEAFF. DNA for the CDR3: TGCAGCGTGGTAGGCGGAGTGAACACTGAAGCTTTCTTT.

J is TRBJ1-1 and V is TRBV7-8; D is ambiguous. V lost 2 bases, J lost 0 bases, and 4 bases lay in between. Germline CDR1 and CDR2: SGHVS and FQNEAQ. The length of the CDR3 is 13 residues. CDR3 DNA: TGTGCCAGCAGCTTATTTATGAACACTGAAGCTTTCTTT. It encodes CASSLFMNTEAFF.

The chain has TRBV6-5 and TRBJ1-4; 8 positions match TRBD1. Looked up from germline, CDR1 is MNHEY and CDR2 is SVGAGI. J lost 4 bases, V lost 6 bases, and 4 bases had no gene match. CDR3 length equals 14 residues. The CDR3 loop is CASSLDRDNEKLFF. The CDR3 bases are TGTGCCAGCAGCCTGGACAGGGATAATGAAAAACTGTTTTTT.

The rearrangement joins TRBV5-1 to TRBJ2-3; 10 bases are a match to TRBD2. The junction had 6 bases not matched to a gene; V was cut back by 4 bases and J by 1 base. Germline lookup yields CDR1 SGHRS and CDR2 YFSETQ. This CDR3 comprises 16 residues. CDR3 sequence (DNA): TGCGCCAGCAGCACTGGACTAGCGGCTGGCACAGATACGCAGTATTTT. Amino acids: CASSTGLAAGTDTQYF.

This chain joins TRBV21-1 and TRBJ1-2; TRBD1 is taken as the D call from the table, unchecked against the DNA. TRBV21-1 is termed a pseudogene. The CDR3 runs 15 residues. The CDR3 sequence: CASSNPTGGINGYTF. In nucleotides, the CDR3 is TGTGCCAGCAGCAACCCTACAGGGGGCATCAATGGCTACACCTTC.

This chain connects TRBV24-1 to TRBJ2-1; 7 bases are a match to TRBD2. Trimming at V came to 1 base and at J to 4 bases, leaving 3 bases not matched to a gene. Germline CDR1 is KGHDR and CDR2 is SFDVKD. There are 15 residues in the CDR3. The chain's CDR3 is CATSDFGGGYNEQFF. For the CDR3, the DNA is TGTGCCACCAGTGATTTTGGGGGAGGGTACAATGAGCAGTTCTTC.

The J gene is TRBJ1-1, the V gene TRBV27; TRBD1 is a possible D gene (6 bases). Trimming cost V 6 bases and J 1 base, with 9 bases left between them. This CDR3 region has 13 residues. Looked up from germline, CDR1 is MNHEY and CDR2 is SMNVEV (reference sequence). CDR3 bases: TGTGCCAGCAGACGGACAGCGAACACTGAAGCTTTCTTT. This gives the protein CASRRTANTEAFF.

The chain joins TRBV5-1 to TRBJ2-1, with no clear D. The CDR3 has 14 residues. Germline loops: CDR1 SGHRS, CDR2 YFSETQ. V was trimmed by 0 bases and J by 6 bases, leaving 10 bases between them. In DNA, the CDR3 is TGCGCCAGCAGCTTGGTTCGGGTCTCCAATGAGCAGTTCTTC. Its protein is CASSLVRVSNEQFF.

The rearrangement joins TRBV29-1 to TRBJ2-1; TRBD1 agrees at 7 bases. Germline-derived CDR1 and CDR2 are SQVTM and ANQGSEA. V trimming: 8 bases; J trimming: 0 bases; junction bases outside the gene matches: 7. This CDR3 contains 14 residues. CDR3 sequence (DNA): TGCAGCACCTACAGGGGATTCTCCTACAATGAGCAGTTCTTC. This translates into CSTYRGFSYNEQFF.

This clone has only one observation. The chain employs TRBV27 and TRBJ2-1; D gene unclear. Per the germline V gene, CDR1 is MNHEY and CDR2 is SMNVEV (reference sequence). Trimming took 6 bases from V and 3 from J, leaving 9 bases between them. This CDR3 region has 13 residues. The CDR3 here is CASSLRIYNEQFF. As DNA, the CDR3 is TGTGCCAGCAGCCTGAGAATCTACAATGAGCAGTTCTTC.

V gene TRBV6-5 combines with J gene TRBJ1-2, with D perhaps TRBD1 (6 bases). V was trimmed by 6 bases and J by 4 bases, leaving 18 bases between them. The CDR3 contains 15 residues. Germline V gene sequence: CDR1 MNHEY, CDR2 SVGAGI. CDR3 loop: CASRLQGGGIYGYTF. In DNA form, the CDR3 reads TGTGCCAGCAGACTACAGGGCGGGGGGATCTATGGCTACACCTTC.

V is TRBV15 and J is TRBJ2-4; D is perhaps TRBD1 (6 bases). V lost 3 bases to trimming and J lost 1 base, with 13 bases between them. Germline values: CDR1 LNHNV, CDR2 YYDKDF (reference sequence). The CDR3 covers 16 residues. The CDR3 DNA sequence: TGTGCCACCAGCAGTGGACAGACTCAGGCCAAAAACATTCAGTACTTC. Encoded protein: CATSSGQTQAKNIQYF.

CDR3 sequence: CASSESGTDTQYF. DNA of the CDR3: TGTGCCAGCAGTGAATCGGGCACAGATACGCAGTATTTT. The chain employs TRBV6-1 and TRBJ2-3; D is uncertain. The germline V gene has CDR1 MNHNS and CDR2 SASEGT. The CDR3 has 13 residues. The germline V and J ends were trimmed by 2 bases and 1 base, with 4 bases remaining between them.

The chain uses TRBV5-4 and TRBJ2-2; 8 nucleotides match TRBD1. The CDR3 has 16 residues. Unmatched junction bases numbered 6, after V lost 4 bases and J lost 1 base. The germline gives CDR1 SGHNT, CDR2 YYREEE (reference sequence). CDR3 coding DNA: TGTGCCAGCAGCCCGACAGGGGCCGGGAACACCGGGGAGCTGTTTTTT. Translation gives CASSPTGAGNTGELFF.

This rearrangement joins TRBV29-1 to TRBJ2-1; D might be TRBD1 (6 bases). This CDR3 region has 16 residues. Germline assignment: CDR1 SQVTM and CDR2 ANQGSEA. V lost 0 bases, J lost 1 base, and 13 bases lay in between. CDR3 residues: CSVEDAARGSYNEQFF. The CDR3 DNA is TGCAGCGTTGAAGATGCGGCCAGGGGATCCTACAATGAGCAGTTCTTC.